The 18 T cell receptor beta chains below all came from one sample that was sequenced in a study of T-cell memory formation after mild COVID-19. TCRdb itself ran the 5' RACE reads through MiXCR, one entry per CDR3 protein. This sample has 90,000 to 120,000 distinct CDR3 sequences, with over 15% found just once. Specimen: PBMCs or a T cell subset sorted from them (not recorded which). The source of these receptors is a man between 18 and 35 years old who had mild COVID-19 (a few samples of this study predate the infection). Cell type and time point are not known.

The rearrangement joins TRBV6-2 or TRBV6-3 to TRBJ2-1; 7 bases fit TRBD2. Per the germline V gene, CDR1 is MNHEY and CDR2 is SVGEGT. V lost 0 bases, J lost 3 bases, and 8 bases stayed unmatched. The CDR3 is made up of 17 amino acids. The CDR3 DNA is TGTGCCAGCAGTTACTCCCCCCCCGGGGGGATCTACAATGAGCAGTTCTTC. Translation: CASSYSPPGGIYNEQFF.

This clonotype was counted between two and nine times. The genes are TRBV2 and TRBJ2-3; perhaps TRBD2 as D (5 bases). The germline gives CDR1 SNHLY, CDR2 FYNNEI. This CDR3 has 11 amino acids. Trimming stripped 4 bases from V and 6 bases from J, with 5 bases between. CDR3 in amino acids: CASSGRDTQYF. In nucleotides, the CDR3 is TGTGCCAGCAGTGGGAGGGATACGCAGTATTTT.

The chain links TRBV7-9 to TRBJ2-7, with D possibly being TRBD1 or TRBD2 (6 bases each). Germline CDR1 is SEHNR and CDR2 is FQNEAQ (reference sequence). This CDR3 is 15 amino acids long. V was shortened by 4 bases and J by 6 bases, with 19 bases between the two germline ends. The DNA of the CDR3 is TGTGCCAGCAGCTCCGCCGGCCGGGGGCCACGCGAGCAGTACTTC. This translates into CASSSAGRGPREQYF.

The rearrangement links TRBV5-1 to TRBJ2-4; no definite D call. V lost 0 bases to trimming and J lost 0 bases, with 10 bases between them. The CDR3 runs to 16 residues. The germline gives CDR1 SGHRS, CDR2 YFSETQ. The CDR3 loop is CASSLGNSVAKNIQYF. The CDR3, as DNA: TGCGCCAGCAGCTTGGGTAACAGCGTAGCCAAAAACATTCAGTACTTC. Full variable domain (missing parts from reference TRBV5-1 and TRBJ2-4): KAGVTQTPRYLIKTRGQQVTLSCSPISGHRSVSWYQQTPGQGLQFLFEYFSETQRNKGNFPGRFSGRQFSNSRSEMNVSTLELGDSALYLCASSLGNSVAKNIQYFGAGTRLSVL.

The chain is built from TRBV6-1 and TRBJ2-1; 13 nucleotides agree with TRBD2. This CDR3 has 19 residues. Germline-derived CDR1 and CDR2 are MNHNS and SASEGT. The J segment lost 12 bases and the V segment lost 5 bases, leaving 22 bases of the junction unmatched. The CDR3 coding sequence is TGTGCCAGCAGTATCAGGAGCGGAGGGATAGGACTAGCGGGAGCAGGGCAGTTCTTC. This translates into CASSIRSGGIGLAGAGQFF.

This clonotype has a handful of counts. As DNA, the CDR3 is TGTGCCACCAGTGATACTCAGGGAAGCCAAGAGACCCAGTACTTC. It is translated as CATSDTQGSQETQYF. The J gene is TRBJ2-5, the V gene TRBV24-1, with a possible D match to TRBD1 (5 bases). The CDR3 totals 15 residues. The germline V gene encodes CDR1 KGHDR and CDR2 SFDVKD. The V end lost 3 bases, the J end lost 1 base, and 11 bases lay between the germline ends.

For the CDR3, the DNA is TGTGCCAGCAAAGGTTTTGGTAGCGGGGGGCTGGAGCTGTTTTTT. It translates to CASKGFGSGGLELFF. The chain combines TRBV6-5 with TRBJ2-2; 10 nucleotides line up with TRBD2. Germline V lookup: CDR1 MNHEY, CDR2 SVGAGI. The CDR3 is made up of 15 amino acids. Trimming took 7 bases from V and 10 from J; bases not matched to a gene: 12.

This clonotype was observed a few times. This rearrangement joins TRBV7-2 to TRBJ2-1, with D maybe TRBD2 (6 bases). The CDR3 extends over 14 amino acids. The V gene lost 5 bases and the J gene lost 10 bases, with 18 bases spanning the gap. Germline values: CDR1 SGHTA, CDR2 FQGNSA. CDR3 region: CASSPGAGLREQFF. CDR3 nucleotides: TGTGCCAGCAGCCCCGGGGCGGGGCTCCGGGAGCAGTTCTTC.

This chain links TRBV23-1 with TRBJ1-1, with 8 bases identical to TRBD1. TRBV23-1 is annotated as an ORF whose role is uncertain. The CDR3 sequence is 14 residues long. V was pared by 4 bases and J by 6 bases, with 7 bases of the junction left unmatched. This CDR3 is CASSRHTGGAEAFF. The CDR3 DNA follows: TGCGCCAGCAGTCGCCACACAGGGGGAGCTGAAGCTTTCTTT.

This clonotype was counted only a few times. V is TRBV7-6 and J is TRBJ2-1, with TRBD2 as a possible D gene (5 bases). CDR1 is SGHVS, CDR2 FNYEAQ, per germline. Trimming cost V 3 bases and J 2 bases, with 11 bases left between them. The CDR3 totals 15 residues. The CDR3 coding sequence is TGTGCCAGCAGCTTTAACGCGGGCCCCTACAATGAGCAGTTCTTC. This gives the protein CASSFNAGPYNEQFF.

V usage is TRBV3-1 and J usage is TRBJ1-6; 8 bases fit TRBD1. J was trimmed by 8 bases and V by 4 bases; bases with no gene match: 7. Germline V gene lookup returns CDR1 LGHDT and CDR2 YNNKEL (reference sequence). This CDR3 region has 15 residues. Here the CDR3 DNA reads TGTGCCAGCAGCCGGACCTGGGGACAGGATTCACCCCTCCACTTT. It specifies CASSRTWGQDSPLHF.

The chain recombines TRBV20-1 with TRBJ2-4, with D perhaps given as TRBD1 or TRBD2 (7 bases each). CDR1 and CDR2 (germline): DFQATT, SNEGSKA (reference sequence). This CDR3 is 15 amino acids long. V shed 0 bases and J shed 3 bases, with 12 bases lying between them. The CDR3 nucleotides are TGCAGTGCTAGAGATATCAGGGGGGGCAAAAACATTCAGTACTTC. Translated: CSARDIRGGKNIQYF.

This clonotype has a handful of counts. This chain joins TRBV6-5 and TRBJ1-2; 10 bases match TRBD1. CDR3 size: 15 residues. V was clipped by 6 bases and J by 4 bases; unmatched bases: 8. Germline V gene data show CDR1 as MNHEY and CDR2 as SVGAGI. CDR3 sequence reads: CASSRQGAGSYGYTF. CDR3 sequence (DNA): TGTGCCAGCAGCCGACAGGGGGCGGGTAGCTATGGCTACACCTTC.

The genes are TRBV27 and TRBJ2-1, with TRBD1 identical over 7 bases. Trimming cost V 3 bases and J 8 bases; bases outside gene matches: 4. This CDR3 comprises 13 residues. Germline V gives CDR1 MNHEY, CDR2 SMNVEV (reference sequence). CDR3: CASSLTGYHEQFF. CDR3 DNA sequence: TGTGCCAGCAGTTTGACAGGGTACCATGAGCAGTTCTTC.

The V call is TRBV5-1, the J call TRBJ2-2; 7 nucleotides align to TRBD1. This CDR3 is built from 16 residues. Germline V gene lookup returns CDR1 SGHRS and CDR2 YFSETQ. V trimming: 1 base; J trimming: 4 bases; junction bases outside the gene matches: 7. CDR3 nucleotides: TGCGCCAGCAGCTTGACAGGGGAGTCGACCACCGGGGAGCTGTTTTTT. Translated, it gives CASSLTGESTTGELFF.

The chain carries TRBV9 and TRBJ1-1, with a tentative D call TRBD1 (5 bases). CDR1 is SGDLS and CDR2 is YYNGEE in the germline V gene. The ends were cut back, 3 bases at V and 4 bases at J, with 16 bases in the middle. This CDR3 is built from 15 residues. CDR3 coding DNA: TGTGCCAGCAGCGGAGGAGCTTGGGGGTTCACTGAAGCTTTCTTT. This sequence encodes CASSGGAWGFTEAFF. Supplemented by reference TRBV9 and TRBJ1-1, the full variable domain reads DSGVTQTPKHLITATGQRVTLRCSPRSGDLSVYWYQQSLDQGLQFLIQYYNGEERAKGNILERFSAQQFPDLHSELNLSSLELGDSALYFCASSGGAWGFTEAFFGQGTRLTVV.

The chain's CDR3 is CASSYDGVGGTEAFF. The CDR3 bases are TGTGCCAGCAGTTACGACGGTGTTGGGGGCACTGAAGCTTTCTTT. The genes are TRBV6-5 and TRBJ1-1, with D tentatively TRBD1 (5 bases). The CDR3 has 15 residues. Germline CDR1 MNHEY, CDR2 SVGAGI. V lost 2 bases and J 4 bases, leaving 14 bases between the germline ends.

The chain carries TRBV5-1 and TRBJ1-2; TRBD1 matches 9 bases. With 4 bases clipped from V and 0 bases from J, the junction kept 13 bases outside the gene matches. Germline V lookup: CDR1 SGHRS, CDR2 YFSETQ. The CDR3 sequence is 18 residues long. In DNA, the CDR3 is TGCGCCAGCAGCCTTCCAGGACAGGGGCCGAAATCTAACTATGGCTACACCTTC. It is translated as CASSLPGQGPKSNYGYTF.